This TCR beta chain emerged from a study of blood T cell repertoires in COVID-19. Study information: The analysed material was cDNA or gDNA that came from T cells, B-cell-depleted T cells, or PBMCs.

How the authors handled the data: Quantification of nucleated cells was approximated via reference gene primer amplification. The protocol was immunoSEQ multiplex PCR, while the TCRdb copy is restricted to in-frame clones and leaves out a portion. From that table come the V and J calls and clone size; the DNA was used to work out D and trimming. The repertoire includes under 250,000 clones, more than 80% of them detected once, and 2% to 3% sits in the top ten. The CDR3 spans 16 residues, counting both ends. Germline V gene lookup returns CDR1 LNHDA and CDR2 SQIVND (reference sequence). This clone was observed once. Because the CDR3's place on the DNA is in doubt, the DNA is left out and the CDR3 is given as listed by TCRdb.

The J gene is TRBJ2-7, the V gene TRBV19; the DNA was not used to check the table's D call, TRBD1. What was sequenced was peripheral blood. This clonotype was sampled from a man aged 25-45 years with COVID-19, enrolled during active disease. The CDR3 region is CASTSAERQGSYEQYF.